This T cell receptor (beta chain) was recovered during a study of spatial heterogeneity in lung cancer. Germline V gene data show CDR1 as MNHEY and CDR2 as SMNVEV (reference sequence). The CDR3 extends over 13 amino acids. V gave up 0 bases and J gave up 16 bases, with 15 bases separating them. MiXCR, run by TCRdb on the 5' RACE reads, gives a single entry per CDR3 protein. The table lists around 27,000 distinct CDR3 sequences, roughly 5.6% of them singletons. Noted time point: blood at routine non-recurrence follow-up after resection. Tumor, nontumor lung or frozen PBMC supplied whole RNA that was sequenced unsorted.

The sequence derives from a male donor with early-stage non-small cell lung cancer. This chain links TRBV27 with TRBJ1-4; no clear D gene. This specimen consisted of PBMCs, obtained at follow-up. The CDR3 loop is CASSLSSEGLAFF. The CDR3 DNA reads as TGTGCCAGCAGTTTATCTTCGGAGGGTTTAGCGTTTTTT. The full variable domain, in which reference TRBV27 and TRBJ1-4 provide the parts outside the CDR3, is EAQVTQNPRYLITVTGKKLTVTCSQNMNHEYMSWYRQDPGLGLRQIYYSMNVEVTDKGDVPEGYKVSRKEKRNFPLILESPSPNQTSLYFCASSLSSEGLAFFGSGTQLSVL.